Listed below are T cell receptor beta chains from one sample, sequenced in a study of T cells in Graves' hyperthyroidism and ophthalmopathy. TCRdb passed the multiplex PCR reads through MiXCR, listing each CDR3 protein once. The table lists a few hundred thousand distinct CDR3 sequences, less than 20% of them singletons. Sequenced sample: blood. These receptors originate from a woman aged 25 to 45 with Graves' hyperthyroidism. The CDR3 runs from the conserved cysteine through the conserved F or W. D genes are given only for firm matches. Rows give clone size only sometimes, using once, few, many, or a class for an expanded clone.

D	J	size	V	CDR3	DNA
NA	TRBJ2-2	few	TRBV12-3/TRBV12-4	CASSPRSGAGELFF	TGTGCCAGCAGCCCCCGCAGTGGGGCCGGGGAGCTGTTTTTT
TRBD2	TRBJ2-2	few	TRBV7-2	CASSLERTRQNTGELFF	TGTGCCAGCAGCTTAGAAAGGACTAGACAGAACACCGGGGAGCTGTTTTTT
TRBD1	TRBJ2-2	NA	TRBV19	CAPSREGQGATGELFF	TGTGCCCCCTCTAGGGAGGGACAGGGAGCCACCGGGGAGCTGTTTTTT
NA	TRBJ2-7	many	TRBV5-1	CASSLQSPYEQYF	TGCGCCAGCAGCTTGCAGTCGCCCTACGAGCAGTACTTC
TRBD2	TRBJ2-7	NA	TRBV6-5	CASSYLGLADSYEQYF	TGTGCCAGCAGTTACTTGGGACTAGCTGACTCCTACGAGCAGTACTTC
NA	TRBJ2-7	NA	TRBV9	CASSVSTGEQYF	TGTGCCAGCAGCGTTTCAACGGGCGAGCAGTACTTC
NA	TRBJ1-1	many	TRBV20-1	CSARDPEWDTEAFF	TGCAGTGCTAGAGACCCCGAGTGGGACACTGAAGCTTTCTTT
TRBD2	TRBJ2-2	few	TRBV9	CASSVTGLDLLNTGELFF	TGTGCCAGCAGCGTTACAGGACTAGACCTACTTAACACCGGGGAGCTGTTTTTT
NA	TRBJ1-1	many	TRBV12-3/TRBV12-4	CASSVGRGLTEAFF	TGTGCCAGCAGTGTCGGCAGGGGCCTCACTGAAGCTTTCTTT
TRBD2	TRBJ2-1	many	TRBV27	CASSSRVILAGDNEQFF	TGTGCCAGCAGTTCACGAGTTATCCTAGCGGGAGACAATGAGCAGTTCTTC
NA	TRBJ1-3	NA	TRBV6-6	CASSYSGGGRGLGNTIYF	TGTGCCAGCAGTTACTCGGGCGGGGGCCGAGGCCTTGGAAACACCATATATTTT
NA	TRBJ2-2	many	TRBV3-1	CASSQGFPGELFF	TGTGCCAGCAGTCAGGGGTTCCCCGGGGAGCTGTTTTTT
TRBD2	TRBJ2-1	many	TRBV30	CAWKRLAINEQFF	TGTGCTTGGAAGAGACTAGCGATCAATGAGCAGTTCTTC
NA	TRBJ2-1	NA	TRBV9	CASSARGGVYNEQFF	TGTGCCAGCAGCGCCCGGGGTGGGGTTTACAATGAGCAGTTCTTC
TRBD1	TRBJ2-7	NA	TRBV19	CASSMAGGTYEQYF	TGTGCCAGTAGTATGGCAGGGGGTACCTACGAGCAGTACTTC
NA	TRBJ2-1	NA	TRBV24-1	CATSARDNEQFF	TGTGCCACCAGTGCCCGCGACAATGAGCAGTTCTTC
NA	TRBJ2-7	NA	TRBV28	CASSSTGEVYEQYF	TGTGCCAGCAGTTCGACGGGAGAGGTCTACGAGCAGTACTTC
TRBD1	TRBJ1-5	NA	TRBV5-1	CASSPGTGGMGNQPQHF	TGCGCCAGCAGCCCAGGGACAGGGGGCATGGGGAATCAGCCCCAGCATTTT
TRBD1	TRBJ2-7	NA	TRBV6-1	CASSTPGTGPEQYF	TGTGCCAGCAGTACCCCTGGGACAGGGCCAGAGCAGTACTTC
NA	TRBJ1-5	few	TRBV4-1	CASSRAPPMQPQHF	TGCGCCAGCAGCCGAGCCCCTCCCATGCAGCCCCAGCATTTT
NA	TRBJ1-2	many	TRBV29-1	CSVAFGYGYTF	TGCAGCGTTGCATTCGGCTATGGCTACACCTTC
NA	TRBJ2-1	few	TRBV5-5	CASSLVPGEINEQFF	TGTGCCAGCAGCTTGGTTCCAGGGGAAATCAATGAGCAGTTCTTC
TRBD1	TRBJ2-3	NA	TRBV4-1	CASSQDPGTAMIADTQYF	TGCGCCAGCAGCCAAGATCCAGGGACAGCGATGATTGCAGATACGCAGTATTTT
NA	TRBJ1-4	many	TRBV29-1	CSALIGSTNEKLFF	TGCAGCGCCCTCATTGGATCAACTAATGAAAAACTGTTTTTT
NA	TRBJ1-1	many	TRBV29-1	CSVAIMATNTEAFF	TGCAGCGTTGCTATTATGGCTACGAACACTGAAGCTTTCTTT
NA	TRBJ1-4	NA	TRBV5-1	CASSVRANEKLFF	TGCGCCAGCTCGGTCAGGGCTAATGAAAAACTGTTTTTT
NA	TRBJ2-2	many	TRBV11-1	CASSLAVVDGELFF	TGTGCCAGCAGCTTAGCCGTTGTGGACGGGGAGCTGTTTTTT
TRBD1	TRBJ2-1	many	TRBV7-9	CASSRPGTGSYEQFF	TGTGCCAGCAGCCGTCCCGGGACAGGGTCGTATGAGCAGTTCTTC
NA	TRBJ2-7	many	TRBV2	CASSEGLGEQYF	TGTGCCAGCAGTGAAGGCCTCGGCGAGCAGTACTTC
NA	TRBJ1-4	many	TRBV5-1	CASSLAQAGRKNEKLFF	TGCGCCAGCAGCTTGGCTCAGGCGGGCAGGAAAAATGAAAAACTGTTTTTT
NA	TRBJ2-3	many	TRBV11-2	CASSLLPLLDTQYF	TGTGCCAGCAGCTTACTACCTCTCTTGGATACGCAGTATTTT
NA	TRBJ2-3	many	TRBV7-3	CASSSTGLYTDTQYF	TGTGCCAGCAGCTCAACAGGGCTCTACACAGATACGCAGTATTTT
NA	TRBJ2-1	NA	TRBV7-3	CASSLESQLSSYNEQFF	TGTGCCAGCAGCTTAGAGTCTCAGCTAAGCTCCTACAATGAGCAGTTCTTC
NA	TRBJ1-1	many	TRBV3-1	CASSNGIMNTEAFF	TGTGCCAGCAGCAACGGAATAATGAACACTGAAGCTTTCTTT
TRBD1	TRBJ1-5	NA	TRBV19	CGSSIDTGVESNQPQHF	TGTGGCAGTAGTATAGATACAGGGGTCGAAAGCAATCAGCCCCAGCATTTT
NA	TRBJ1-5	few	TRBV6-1	CASSRGQTNQPQHF	TGTGCCAGCAGCCGGGGTCAGACTAATCAGCCCCAGCATTTT
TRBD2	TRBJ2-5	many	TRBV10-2	CASSSSGSKETQYF	TGCGCCAGCAGTTCTAGCGGGAGCAAAGAGACCCAGTACTTC
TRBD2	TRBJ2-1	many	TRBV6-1	CASSEPSIGREGGDEQFF	TGTGCCAGCAGTGAACCCTCTATCGGGCGGGAGGGGGGCGATGAGCAGTTCTTC
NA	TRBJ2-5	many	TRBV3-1	CASSPHNNKQETQYF	TGTGCCAGCAGTCCCCACAACAACAAGCAAGAGACCCAGTACTTC
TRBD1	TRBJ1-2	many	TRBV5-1	CASSPGQGAVDGYTF	TGCGCCAGCAGCCCGGGACAGGGGGCTGTGGATGGCTACACCTTC
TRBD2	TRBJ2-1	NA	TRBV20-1	CTLKLAGGGDEQFF	TGCACCCTAAAACTAGCGGGAGGAGGCGATGAGCAGTTCTTC
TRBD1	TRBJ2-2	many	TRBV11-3	CASSFQGANTGELFF	TGTGCCAGCAGCTTTCAGGGGGCGAACACCGGGGAGCTGTTTTTT
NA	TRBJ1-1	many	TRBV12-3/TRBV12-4	CASSYGSRGTEAFF	TGTGCCAGCAGTTATGGGTCCCGAGGCACTGAAGCTTTCTTT
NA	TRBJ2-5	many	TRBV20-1	CSARDQAGGETQYF	TGCAGTGCTAGAGATCAGGCTGGAGGGGAGACCCAGTACTTC
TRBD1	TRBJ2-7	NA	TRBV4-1	CASSLRTGDSYEQYF	TGCGCCAGCAGTCTTCGGACAGGGGACTCCTACGAGCAGTACTTC
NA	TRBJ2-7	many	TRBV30	CAWSGSLEQYF	TGTGCCTGGAGTGGGTCACTCGAGCAGTACTTC
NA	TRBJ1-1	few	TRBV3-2	CASSQPLDINTEAFF	TGTGCCAGCAGCCAACCCCTGGACATAAACACTGAAGCTTTCTTT
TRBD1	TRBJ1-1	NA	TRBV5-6	CASPRGGGTGMKTEAFF	TGTGCCAGTCCTCGGGGAGGGGGGACAGGGATGAAAACTGAAGCTTTCTTT
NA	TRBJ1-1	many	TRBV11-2	CASSLVTRVGDTEAFF	TGTGCCAGCAGCTTAGTTACCAGGGTGGGAGACACTGAAGCTTTCTTT
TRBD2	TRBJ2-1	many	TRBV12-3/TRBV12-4	CASSLGPSGIPVNEQFF	TGTGCCAGCAGTTTAGGTCCTAGCGGGATTCCCGTAAATGAGCAGTTCTTC
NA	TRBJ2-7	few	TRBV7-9	CASSAGVAVIEQYF	TGTGCCAGCAGCGCCGGGGTGGCGGTGATCGAGCAGTACTTC
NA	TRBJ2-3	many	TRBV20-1	CSARSRERTDTQYF	TGCAGTGCTAGATCCCGGGAGCGGACAGATACGCAGTATTTT
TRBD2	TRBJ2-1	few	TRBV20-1	CSARDYGRTGLARNEQFF	TGCAGTGCTAGAGATTACGGGCGTACGGGACTAGCGAGGAATGAGCAGTTCTTC
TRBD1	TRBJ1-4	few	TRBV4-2	CASSQGTGGTNEKLFF	TGTGCCAGCAGCCAAGGGACAGGCGGAACTAATGAAAAACTGTTTTTT
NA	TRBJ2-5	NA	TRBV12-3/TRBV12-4	CASSLEGTLGTQYF	TGTGCCAGCAGTTTAGAAGGGACCTTAGGGACCCAGTACTTC
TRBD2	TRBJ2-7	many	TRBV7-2	CASSSPWTSGRALSEQYF	TGTGCCAGCAGCTCCCCCTGGACTAGCGGGAGGGCCTTGAGCGAGCAGTACTTC
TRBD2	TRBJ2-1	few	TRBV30	CAWSVGSGVYNEQFF	TGTGCCTGGAGTGTTGGTAGCGGGGTCTACAATGAGCAGTTCTTC
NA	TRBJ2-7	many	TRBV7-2	CASSLVGQGGQQYF	TGTGCCAGCAGCTTGGTTGGGCAGGGCGGACAGCAGTACTTC
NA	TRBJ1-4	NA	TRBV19	CASTTGATNEKLFF	TGTGCCAGTACCACGGGTGCAACTAATGAAAAACTGTTTTTT
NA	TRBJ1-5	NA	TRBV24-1	CATSARGGSNQPQHF	TGTGCCACCAGCGCCAGGGGCGGATCCAATCAGCCCCAGCATTTT